The T cell receptor beta chain described here comes from a study of control samples from healthy donors and cancer patients. Trimming removed 5 bases at V and 2 bases at J, with 9 bases between. CDR3 size: 13 residues. The germline CDR1 and CDR2 sequences are MRHNA and SNTAGT. Clones were read by immunoSEQ multiplex PCR, and TCRdb kept only the in-frame ones, dropping some. The sample comprises about 95,000 clones, around four fifths of which are singletons, and around a fifth rests with the top ten. This clone was counted only a few times. Material for sequencing was blood. This TCR came from a man aged 25-45 years in good health. J is TRBJ1-2 and V is TRBV6-4; maybe TRBD1 (6 bases). In DNA, the CDR3 is TGTGCCAGCAGTCCGGGACACAACTATGGCTACACCTTC. It codes for CASSPGHNYGYTF.